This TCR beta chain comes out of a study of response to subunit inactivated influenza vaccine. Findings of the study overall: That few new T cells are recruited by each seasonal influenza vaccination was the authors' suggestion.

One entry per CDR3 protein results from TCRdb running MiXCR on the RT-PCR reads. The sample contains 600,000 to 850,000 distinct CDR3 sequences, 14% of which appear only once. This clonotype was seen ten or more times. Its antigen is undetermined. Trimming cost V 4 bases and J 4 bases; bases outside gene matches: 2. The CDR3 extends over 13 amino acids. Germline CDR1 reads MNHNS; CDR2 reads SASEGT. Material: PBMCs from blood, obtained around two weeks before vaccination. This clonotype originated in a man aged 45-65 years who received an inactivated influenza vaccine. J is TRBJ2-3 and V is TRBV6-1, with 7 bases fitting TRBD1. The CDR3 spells CASSGQGADTQYF. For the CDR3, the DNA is TGTGCCAGCAGTGGCCAGGGGGCAGATACGCAGTATTTT.